This TCR beta chain was documented in a study of shared clonotypes between healthy human individuals (dated by TCRdb to the early 2020s). Study-level background: A couple of women and a few men aged 18 to 49 years were included in the cohort. The study deeply sequenced blood TCR repertoires of five healthy adults to estimate repertoire size and the extent of clonotype sharing between individuals. Each donor's leukapheresis produced roughly between roughly 0.85 and 9 billion PBMCs. Libraries were prepared and TCR repertoires were sequenced by different laboratories using diverse techniques, in order to increase sequencing depth and limit assay-specific biases. Overall study results and their limits: The genetic and exposure-history diversity represented was limited by the small number of donors. Only blood was sampled, and tissue TCR repertoires likely differ from those in blood. Pairwise subsampling indicated that sequencing depth was expected to affect the degree of clonotype sharing among donors.

The donors were healthy, HIV-negative adults with no recently reported acute infections or vaccinations. Every donor was a Caucasian adult living in Nashville, Tennessee, USA. For unsorted samples, some 100 million PBMCs were counted and genomic DNA was extracted with the QIAamp DNA Blood Mini kit. Blood was obtained by leukapheresis, after which PBMCs were separated by Ficoll-Histopaque density gradient centrifugation and cryopreserved in liquid nitrogen vapor phase. Using the deep immunoSEQ assay, TCR CDR3 regions were amplified from genomic DNA by multiplex PCR. Extracted genomic DNA from each cell subset was distributed evenly across all wells of several immunoSEQ 96-well plates, and each plate was treated as a replicate. For unsorted PBMC, each replicate PCR was loaded with about 270 ng genomic DNA, equivalent to about 30,000 T cell genomes. Genomic DNA from unsorted PBMC was sequenced over ten immunoSEQ deep assay plates. Purified libraries were quantified with a Qubit 3.0 fluorometer, sized on a Bioanalyzer 2100, and re-quantified with the KAPA Library Quantification kit. Each immunoSEQ 96-well plate was sequenced on its own single-read 150-cycle Illumina NextSeq 550 flow cell. In the original analysis: Because the immunoSEQ output held only junctional sequences and lacked quality scores, the filtering could not match the filtering applied to full-length reads. To assign V/J genes and CDR3, sequences were annotated against IMGT germline references using PyIR, a Python wrapper for IgBLAST v1.9. Reads were removed for weak V/J assignments (E-value above 1e-6), missing CDR3, stop codons, out-of-frame junctions, or ambiguous translated residues. V3J clonotypes were defined by identical inferred V gene, J gene, and CDR3 amino acid sequence. The percentage overlap between two repertoires was calculated by dividing the number of shared unique clonotypes by the size of the smaller repertoire. Three approaches were used to assess repertoire richness: RTK rarefaction, the Chao1 estimator, and Recon v2.1 estimates of unobserved clonotypes. Sourced from immuneACCESS, this table was stored by TCRdb with only in-frame sequences that have V and J called. A share of the clones is absent; for the studies checked, an unresolved V gene accounts for under half, and the remainder has no known explanation. V and J calls and clone size are those listed in that table; D and trimming were worked out from the DNA. This sample has hundreds of thousands of clones in its table, and 75% to 85% of those were observed once. Clones ranked in the top ten supply around 13% of the sample.

About this clone: Its antigen is not yet known. Base quality data are lacking; no much larger clone is found one base away.

For this chain, trimming is 3 bases at the V end and 6 bases at the J end, and the number of junction bases without a gene match is 1. The germline V gene gives CDR1 as SGHRS and CDR2 as YFSETQ. The cysteine opens and the phenylalanine closes a CDR3 of 13 amino acids. Just the 39-base CDR3 DNA is kept, in frame starting at base 1. The sample taken for sequencing was PBMCs. This receptor was taken from a middle-aged woman in good health. Some clones in this sample may be carry-over from other donors' samples. This sequence uses TRBV5-1 and TRBJ1-2, and 11 junction bases match TRBD1. The nucleotides read TGCGCCAGCAGCTGGGGACAGGGGGATGGCTACACCTTC. Translated, this gives CASSWGQGDGYTF.